This is a list of T cell receptor beta chains from one sample in a study of T cell responses to AZD1222 COVID-19 vaccine. Profiling relied on immunoSEQ multiplex PCR, and the TCRdb table lists in-frame clones only, not all of them. This sample has more than 85,000 clones, with over 75% found just once. This material consisted of peripheral blood, taken on day 0 of MenACWY control vaccination. These receptors originate from an adult in good health. The CDR3 runs from the conserved cysteine through the conserved F or W.

V: TRBV27
J: TRBJ2-3
CDR3: CASSYEQGTDTQYF

V: TRBV7-8
J: TRBJ2-7
CDR3: CASSLAASGRPAYEQYF

V: TRBV10-3
J: TRBJ1-5
CDR3: CAIAPQGNQPQHF

V: TRBV5-1
J: TRBJ2-2
CDR3: CASSLDDLNTGELFF

V: TRBV19
J: TRBJ1-1
CDR3: CASSIVQPNTEAFF

V: TRBV19
J: TRBJ2-7
CDR3: CASSPDRGLGEQYF

V: TRBV7-2
J: TRBJ2-3
CDR3: CASSLRVTTDTQYF

V: TRBV20-1
J: TRBJ1-2
CDR3: CSAWDIYGYTF

V: TRBV7-8
J: TRBJ2-3
CDR3: CASSPARGGRVDTQYF

V: TRBV12-3/TRBV12-4
J: TRBJ1-2
CDR3: CASSTGASRGYTF

V: TRBV2
J: TRBJ2-2
CDR3: CASILRQSDTGELFF

V: TRBV7-3
J: TRBJ1-6
CDR3: CASSLTRQSNSPLHF

V: TRBV7-2
J: TRBJ1-2
CDR3: CASSADTGGRGYTF

V: TRBV11-2
J: TRBJ2-3
CDR3: CASSSDRGRDTQYF

V: TRBV9
J: TRBJ2-2
CDR3: CASSDPGQGNTGELFF

V: TRBV14
J: TRBJ2-1
CDR3: CASSPTGTGGNEQFF

V: TRBV9
J: TRBJ2-7
CDR3: CASGTGLYEQYF

V: TRBV7-2
J: TRBJ1-2
CDR3: CASSPGGGVRGLGYTF

V: TRBV7-6
J: TRBJ2-2
CDR3: CASSLAGSLTNTGELFF

V: TRBV20-1
J: TRBJ1-1
CDR3: CSASGDRGVEAFF

V: TRBV28
J: TRBJ2-2
CDR3: CASSSPPGKNTGELFF

V: TRBV27
J: TRBJ1-5
CDR3: CASSPGHNQPQHF

V: TRBV5-1
J: TRBJ2-2
CDR3: CASSLTGNTGELFF

V: TRBV4-2
J: TRBJ2-1
CDR3: CASTSMRGGQFF

V: TRBV5-1
J: TRBJ1-2
CDR3: CASSWVRGRSDGYTF

V: TRBV5-1
J: TRBJ2-5
CDR3: CASSIDRVTGIQETQYF

V: TRBV18
J: TRBJ2-3
CDR3: CASSPREGPGDTQYF

V: TRBV19
J: TRBJ1-2
CDR3: CASSIGTASYGYTF

V: TRBV11-1
J: TRBJ2-1
CDR3: CASSLAGTMYNEQFF

V: TRBV9
J: TRBJ2-2
CDR3: CASSTPRTSGGAPGELFF

V: TRBV3-1/TRBV3-2
J: TRBJ1-2
CDR3: CASSREGGNYGYTF

V: TRBV19
J: TRBJ2-5
CDR3: CATTEVRGETQYF

V: TRBV7-2
J: TRBJ1-2
CDR3: CASSLGKGGIYGYTF

V: TRBV9
J: TRBJ1-1
CDR3: CASSAFPGQGNLNTEAFF

V: TRBV2
J: TRBJ1-2
CDR3: CASIAEGIYGYTF

V: TRBV7-6
J: TRBJ1-4
CDR3: CASSPSRAEKLFF

V: TRBV7-9
J: TRBJ1-6
CDR3: CASSPRGRDNSPLHF

V: TRBV27
J: TRBJ1-1
CDR3: CASSLVGVNTEAFF

V: TRBV6-5
J: TRBJ2-2
CDR3: CASSSSGGAYTGELFF

V: TRBV2
J: TRBJ1-5
CDR3: CASRGTGGNQPQHF

V: TRBV5-8
J: TRBJ2-1
CDR3: CASSFLGTLNEQFF

V: TRBV7-9
J: TRBJ1-2
CDR3: CASSFSDPGASHGYTF

V: TRBV7-2
J: TRBJ1-1
CDR3: CASSPLYSTPDTEAFF

V: TRBV19
J: TRBJ1-2
CDR3: CASSQREGLRPYGYTF

V: TRBV28
J: TRBJ2-7
CDR3: CASRPDGPYEQYF

V: TRBV28
J: TRBJ1-2
CDR3: CASSWVGQGAYGYTF

V: TRBV5-6
J: TRBJ2-7
CDR3: CASSLAPRGSNEQYF

V: TRBV28
J: TRBJ1-2
CDR3: CASSLDSYGYTF

V: TRBV13
J: TRBJ2-7
CDR3: CASSRRSYEQYF

V: TRBV30
J: TRBJ2-7
CDR3: CAWSDFGGSFFDSSYEQYF

V: TRBV30
J: TRBJ1-6
CDR3: CAWSTDRVSSPLHF

V: TRBV11-2
J: TRBJ1-1
CDR3: CASSIGTEAFF

V: TRBV27
J: TRBJ1-1
CDR3: CASSFGSGGTEAFF

V: TRBV2
J: TRBJ2-2
CDR3: CASSPVLTGELFF

V: TRBV5-1
J: TRBJ2-7
CDR3: CASSLNGRAMYEQYF